This section outlines one TCR beta chain sequence together with its context. What this receptor recognizes is not known. No base qualities exist here, and no much larger clone lies one base off it. These data come from a study of blood T cell repertoires in COVID-19 (dated by TCRdb to 2019 to 2021). About the full investigation: The collaborator samples originated in the United States, Italy and Spain and spanned the acute and convalescent phases of COVID-19. The prospective study material was composed of cDNA or gDNA derived from T cells, B-cell-depleted T cells, or PBMCs. Subjects who had been exposed to COVID-19, were actively infected with it, or had recovered from it provided the deeply sampled blood TCRbeta repertoires that made up the dataset. A freely available public database, intended as a resource for researchers studying the immune response to SARS-CoV-2, is where the repertoires were released. Samples came from the ongoing ImmuneRACE study (first 160 participants) plus 1,254 subjects from 6 global collaborators. Sample metadata almost always included a de-identified subject ID, COVID-19 status, age in years and sex. Where available, HLA class I and class II types were obtained from metadata supplied by the sample provider rather than from assay-based typing. The paper as a whole reports these results and caveats: The quantity of clinical and demographic metadata differed by source and by participant and was supplied without curation.

TCRbeta CDR3 regions were amplified from genomic DNA by means of the immunoSEQ Assay, a bias-controlled multiplex PCR. As for how the authors treated the data: The number of nucleated cells in each sample was estimated by amplification of reference gene primers within the assay. To quantify the absolute abundance of each unique TCRbeta CDR3 rearrangement, sequence reads were collapsed and filtered. For each sample, productive Simpson clonality was calculated by taking the square root of Simpson's diversity index across productive rearrangements. TCRdb holds this immuneACCESS table with in-frame rearrangements only. Some clones are missing; in checked studies, unresolved V genes explain under half, and the rest has no known cause. D and trimming were read from the DNA, whereas the V and J calls and clone size are those reported in that table. The sample data list around 270,000 clones, and around 86% of these were observed just once. The top ten constitute around 10% of the sample.

Samples from volunteer blood donors who had recovered from COVID-19 were contributed by a second Seattle source. Each collaborating institution followed its own protocols to collect whole blood in K2EDTA tubes. Collaborator samples were shipped for TCRbeta analysis as frozen whole blood, isolated PBMCs, or DNA extracted from either sample type. The CDR3 sequence holds 10 residues, the cysteine and phenylalanine included. The only DNA kept is the CDR3, 30 bases in frame from the first base. Cut back by 7 bases and 6 bases, the V and J ends lie 9 bases apart. From a lookup of the germline V gene, CDR1 and CDR2 are SQVTM and ANQGSEA.

This clonotype was obtained from a man aged 40-50 years who had recovered from COVID-19. Recombination linked TRBV29-1 to TRBJ1-1; there is no confident call for the D gene. Sequencing was done on a sample of peripheral blood. The CDR3 in this case is CSARVSEAFF. The DNA sequence is given as TGCAGCGCCCGGGTTTCTGAAGCTTTCTTT.